A selection of T cell receptor beta chains follows, all from one sample in a study of blood T cell repertoires in COVID-19. Using immunoSEQ multiplex PCR, the repertoire was profiled, and TCRdb retains in-frame clones only, with some absent. Of 100,000 to 150,000 clones listed, 65% to 90% are singletons. Sequencing was carried out using peripheral blood. The source of these receptors is an elderly woman with acute or convalescent COVID-19. Each CDR3 is given with its conserved first and last residue. The D gene is left open where the match is weak. Where a row states a size, it is once, few, many or the class of an expanded clone; other rows omit it.

cdr3_aa: CASSQGGRYTDTQYF
cdr3_nt: TGTGCCAGCAGCCAAGGCGGGAGATACACAGATACGCAGTATTTT
clone_size: NA
j_call: TRBJ2-3
v_call: TRBV7-3
d_call: TRBD2

cdr3_aa: CASSAQLGQGVVGTIYF
cdr3_nt: TGTGCCAGCAGCGCCCAATTGGGACAGGGAGTAGTGGGCACCATATATTTT
clone_size: NA
j_call: TRBJ1-3
v_call: TRBV9
d_call: TRBD1

cdr3_aa: CATSRPGGEAFF
cdr3_nt: TGTGCCACCAGCAGACCGGGGGGAGAAGCTTTCTTT
clone_size: NA
j_call: TRBJ1-1
v_call: TRBV15
d_call: NA

cdr3_aa: CASSSGTGSDTQYF
cdr3_nt: TGCGCCAGCAGCTCCGGGACAGGCTCAGATACGCAGTATTTT
clone_size: NA
j_call: TRBJ2-3
v_call: TRBV5-1
d_call: TRBD1

cdr3_aa: CASSQVPTGRFNSPLHF
cdr3_nt: TGTGCCAGCAGCCAAGTCCCCACAGGACGCTTTAATTCACCCCTCCACTTT
clone_size: NA
j_call: TRBJ1-6
v_call: TRBV3-1/TRBV3-2
d_call: NA

cdr3_aa: CASSYGEASYGYTF
cdr3_nt: TGTGCCAGCAGTTACGGAGAGGCTAGCTATGGCTACACCTTC
clone_size: NA
j_call: TRBJ1-2
v_call: TRBV6-6
d_call: NA

cdr3_aa: CALGGTGYYGYTF
cdr3_nt: TGTGCCCTCGGGGGGACAGGCTACTATGGCTACACCTTC
clone_size: NA
j_call: TRBJ1-2
v_call: TRBV10-3
d_call: TRBD1

cdr3_aa: CASSWARVNTEAFF
cdr3_nt: TGTGCCAGCAGTTGGGCCAGGGTGAACACTGAAGCTTTCTTT
clone_size: NA
j_call: TRBJ1-1
v_call: TRBV6-5
d_call: NA

cdr3_aa: CASSERTGEGTEAFF
cdr3_nt: TGCGCCAGCAGTGAAAGGACAGGGGAGGGCACTGAAGCTTTCTTT
clone_size: NA
j_call: TRBJ1-1
v_call: TRBV10-2
d_call: TRBD1

cdr3_aa: CASRSTENYGYTF
cdr3_nt: TGTGCCAGCAGATCGACAGAAAACTATGGCTACACCTTC
clone_size: NA
j_call: TRBJ1-2
v_call: TRBV6-5
d_call: NA

cdr3_aa: CASSTAGGPNYGYTF
cdr3_nt: TGTGCCAGTAGTACCGCTGGGGGCCCTAACTATGGCTACACCTTC
clone_size: NA
j_call: TRBJ1-2
v_call: TRBV19
d_call: NA

cdr3_aa: CASSHTGDDEQYF
cdr3_nt: TGCGCCAGCAGCCACACAGGGGACGACGAGCAGTACTTC
clone_size: NA
j_call: TRBJ2-7
v_call: TRBV4-3
d_call: TRBD1

cdr3_aa: CASATGYNSPLHF
cdr3_nt: TGTGCCAGTGCGACAGGTTATAATTCACCCCTCCACTTT
clone_size: NA
j_call: TRBJ1-6
v_call: TRBV6-5
d_call: NA

cdr3_aa: CASSQGQHNSPLHF
cdr3_nt: TGTGCCAGCAGCCAAGGACAGCATAATTCACCCCTCCACTTT
clone_size: NA
j_call: TRBJ1-6
v_call: TRBV7-9
d_call: NA

cdr3_aa: CASQRQGANTIYF
cdr3_nt: TGTGCCAGTCAGCGACAGGGGGCGAACACCATATATTTT
clone_size: few
j_call: TRBJ1-3
v_call: TRBV25-1
d_call: TRBD1

cdr3_aa: CASRRLVRGYTF
cdr3_nt: TGTGCCAGCAGGCGTTTGGTTCGTGGCTACACCTTC
clone_size: NA
j_call: TRBJ1-2
v_call: TRBV12-3/TRBV12-4
d_call: NA

cdr3_aa: CASSQEQGPLPQHF
cdr3_nt: TGCGCCAGCAGCCAAGAGCAGGGTCCTCTGCCCCAGCATTTT
clone_size: NA
j_call: TRBJ1-5
v_call: TRBV4-1
d_call: NA

cdr3_aa: CASSFQRGGKTDTQYF
cdr3_nt: TGTGCCAGCAGCTTTCAACGGGGCGGGAAGACAGATACGCAGTATTTT
clone_size: few
j_call: TRBJ2-3
v_call: TRBV7-3
d_call: NA

cdr3_aa: CASSESGRGVEKLFF
cdr3_nt: TGTGCCAGCAGTGAATCAGGACGGGGGGTTGAAAAACTGTTTTTT
clone_size: NA
j_call: TRBJ1-4
v_call: TRBV25-1
d_call: NA

cdr3_aa: CASSQSPLGGGYTF
cdr3_nt: TGTGCCAGCAGCCAATCGCCCCTGGGGGGTGGCTACACCTTC
clone_size: NA
j_call: TRBJ1-2
v_call: TRBV3-1/TRBV3-2
d_call: NA

cdr3_aa: CASSQAFWDRGTEAFF
cdr3_nt: TGTGCCAGCAGCCAAGCATTTTGGGACAGGGGGACTGAAGCTTTCTTT
clone_size: NA
j_call: TRBJ1-1
v_call: TRBV3-1/TRBV3-2
d_call: TRBD1

cdr3_aa: CASSPRAEQPQHF
cdr3_nt: TGCGCCAGCAGCCCCCGTGCGGAGCAGCCCCAGCATTTT
clone_size: NA
j_call: TRBJ1-5
v_call: TRBV4-1
d_call: NA

cdr3_aa: CASSAGQGQETQYF
cdr3_nt: TGCGCCAGCAGCGCTGGACAGGGGCAAGAGACCCAGTACTTC
clone_size: NA
j_call: TRBJ2-5
v_call: TRBV5-1
d_call: TRBD1

cdr3_aa: CASSHGRDGGEAFF
cdr3_nt: TGTGCCAGCAGCCACGGGCGGGACGGGGGTGAAGCTTTCTTT
clone_size: few
j_call: TRBJ1-1
v_call: TRBV4-2
d_call: NA

cdr3_aa: CASSLARLSGGGNEQFF
cdr3_nt: TGTGCCAGCAGCTTGGCGCGGCTTAGCGGGGGGGGGAATGAGCAGTTCTTC
clone_size: NA
j_call: TRBJ2-1
v_call: TRBV5-4
d_call: TRBD2

cdr3_aa: CASSPLRTGGTEKLFF
cdr3_nt: TGTGCCAGTAGCCCCTTAAGGACAGGGGGTACGGAAAAACTGTTTTTT
clone_size: NA
j_call: TRBJ1-4
v_call: TRBV19
d_call: TRBD1

cdr3_aa: CASSGADMNTEAFF
cdr3_nt: TGCGCCAGCTCAGGGGCCGACATGAACACTGAAGCTTTCTTT
clone_size: NA
j_call: TRBJ1-1
v_call: TRBV5-1
d_call: NA

cdr3_aa: CARSLAGGAGTKETQYF
cdr3_nt: TGTGCCAGAAGCTTGGCCGGAGGAGCGGGCACGAAAGAGACCCAGTACTTC
clone_size: NA
j_call: TRBJ2-5
v_call: TRBV5-3
d_call: NA

cdr3_aa: CASGPTFAGVGEKLFF
cdr3_nt: TGTGCTAGTGGTCCGACTTTCGCAGGGGTTGGGGAAAAACTGTTTTTT
clone_size: NA
j_call: TRBJ1-4
v_call: TRBV12-5
d_call: NA

cdr3_aa: CATGASSGNTIYF
cdr3_nt: TGTGCCACTGGAGCTTCCTCTGGAAACACCATATATTTT
clone_size: NA
j_call: TRBJ1-3
v_call: TRBV12-3/TRBV12-4
d_call: NA

cdr3_aa: CASSMSGESGANVLTF
cdr3_nt: TGCGCCAGCAGCATGAGCGGGGAGTCAGGGGCCAACGTCCTGACTTTC
clone_size: NA
j_call: TRBJ2-6
v_call: TRBV5-1
d_call: TRBD2

cdr3_aa: CASSLSGQPYEKLFF
cdr3_nt: TGTGCCAGCAGCTTGTCAGGACAGCCTTATGAAAAACTGTTTTTT
clone_size: NA
j_call: TRBJ1-4
v_call: TRBV7-9
d_call: NA

cdr3_aa: CASSLFPQPQHF
cdr3_nt: TGTGCCAGCAGCTTATTTCCGCAGCCCCAGCATTTT
clone_size: NA
j_call: TRBJ1-5
v_call: TRBV7-9
d_call: NA

cdr3_aa: CASSPDRGHNTQYF
cdr3_nt: TGTGCCAGCAGCCCGGACAGGGGGCACAATACGCAGTATTTT
clone_size: NA
j_call: TRBJ2-3
v_call: TRBV3-1/TRBV3-2
d_call: TRBD1

cdr3_aa: CASSSTGVGETQYF
cdr3_nt: TGTGCCAGCAGTTCGACAGGGGTTGGGGAGACCCAGTACTTC
clone_size: NA
j_call: TRBJ2-5
v_call: TRBV27
d_call: TRBD1

cdr3_aa: CASSPDFGVSDSPLHF
cdr3_nt: TGTGCCAGCAGCCCGGATTTCGGGGTTTCGGATTCACCCCTCCACTTT
clone_size: NA
j_call: TRBJ1-6
v_call: TRBV4-2
d_call: NA

cdr3_aa: CASSPAHQGAEAFF
cdr3_nt: TGTGCCAGCAGCCCAGCGCATCAGGGGGCTGAAGCTTTCTTT
clone_size: NA
j_call: TRBJ1-1
v_call: TRBV2
d_call: TRBD1

cdr3_aa: CASSGGAQASADTQYF
cdr3_nt: TGCGCCAGCAGTGGGGGGGCCCAAGCCTCGGCGGATACGCAGTATTTT
clone_size: NA
j_call: TRBJ2-3
v_call: TRBV5-1
d_call: NA

cdr3_aa: CASSGAIGNTIYF
cdr3_nt: TGTGCCAGCAGCGGGGCCATAGGAAACACCATATATTTT
clone_size: NA
j_call: TRBJ1-3
v_call: TRBV3-1/TRBV3-2
d_call: NA

cdr3_aa: CASSLGTGGSLSSGNTIYF
cdr3_nt: TGCGCCAGCAGCCTAGGGACAGGGGGCTCCTTAAGCTCTGGAAACACCATATATTTT
clone_size: NA
j_call: TRBJ1-3
v_call: TRBV5-1
d_call: TRBD1

cdr3_aa: CASSPEQGAGTEAFF
cdr3_nt: TGTGCCAGCAGCCCGGAACAGGGGGCTGGCACTGAAGCTTTCTTT
clone_size: NA
j_call: TRBJ1-1
v_call: TRBV7-3
d_call: TRBD1

cdr3_aa: CASSYSTQGGSPLHF
cdr3_nt: TGTGCCAGCAGTTACTCGACGCAGGGTGGTTCACCCCTCCACTTT
clone_size: NA
j_call: TRBJ1-6
v_call: TRBV6-5
d_call: NA

cdr3_aa: CASSLGRTGIWWEAFF
cdr3_nt: TGTGCCAGCAGCTTAGGTAGGACAGGGATCTGGTGGGAAGCTTTCTTT
clone_size: once
j_call: TRBJ1-1
v_call: TRBV7-8
d_call: TRBD1

cdr3_aa: CASSPGGSTGANYGYTF
cdr3_nt: TGCGCCAGCAGCCCCGGGGGTAGTACTGGAGCTAACTATGGCTACACCTTC
clone_size: NA
j_call: TRBJ1-2
v_call: TRBV5-1
d_call: NA

cdr3_aa: CASSYWGQAYGYTF
cdr3_nt: TGTGCCAGCAGTTACTGGGGACAGGCCTATGGCTACACCTTC
clone_size: NA
j_call: TRBJ1-2
v_call: TRBV6-2/TRBV6-3
d_call: TRBD1

cdr3_aa: CASSSLDRGYTF
cdr3_nt: TGTGCCAGCAGCTCGCTGGACAGAGGCTACACCTTC
clone_size: NA
j_call: TRBJ1-2
v_call: TRBV7-9
d_call: NA

cdr3_aa: CASSPNGGGAYGETQYF
cdr3_nt: TGCGCCAGCAGCCCCAATGGCGGGGGGGCCTATGGAGAGACCCAGTACTTC
clone_size: NA
j_call: TRBJ2-5
v_call: TRBV5-1
d_call: TRBD2

cdr3_aa: CASSTDRNTEAFF
cdr3_nt: TGTGCCAGCAGCACGGACAGAAACACTGAAGCTTTCTTT
clone_size: NA
j_call: TRBJ1-1
v_call: TRBV9
d_call: NA

cdr3_aa: CASSLFGGTGELFF
cdr3_nt: TGTGCCAGCAGCCTTTTCGGGGGAACCGGGGAGCTGTTTTTT
clone_size: NA
j_call: TRBJ2-2
v_call: TRBV3-1/TRBV3-2
d_call: NA

cdr3_aa: CASNRQGGREETQYF
cdr3_nt: TGTGCCAGCAACCGACAGGGAGGTAGGGAGGAGACCCAGTACTTC
clone_size: NA
j_call: TRBJ2-5
v_call: TRBV2
d_call: NA

cdr3_aa: CASSHEDREAFF
cdr3_nt: TGTGCCAGCAGCCACGAAGACAGGGAAGCTTTCTTT
clone_size: NA
j_call: TRBJ1-1
v_call: TRBV4-2
d_call: NA

cdr3_aa: CASSKGQGLTEAFF
cdr3_nt: TGTGCCAGCAGCAAGGGACAGGGACTCACTGAAGCTTTCTTT
clone_size: NA
j_call: TRBJ1-1
v_call: TRBV7-9
d_call: TRBD1

cdr3_aa: CASTSGGTNQPQHF
cdr3_nt: TGTGCCAGCACCTCTGGGGGGACTAATCAGCCCCAGCATTTT
clone_size: NA
j_call: TRBJ1-5
v_call: TRBV28
d_call: NA